The entry below describes one T cell receptor (beta chain). This sample was taken from a study of blood T cell repertoires in COVID-19. Study details: From the United States, Italy and Spain came samples of acute and convalescent COVID-19.

The V end was cut by 0 bases, the J end by 7 bases, with 14 bases between. This CDR3 has 14 amino acids. Per germline, CDR1 SGHRS and CDR2 YFSETQ. In the original workflow: Using reference gene primer amplification, nucleated cell counts were estimated. Assay used: immunoSEQ multiplex PCR; TCRdb lists only in-frame clones, some missing. Clone size and V and J calls were adopted from that table, with D and trimming inferred from the DNA. Of 32,000 or so clones listed, 88% are singletons. V is TRBV5-1 and J is TRBJ2-7, with D tentatively TRBD2 (5 bases). Sequencing was done on a sample of peripheral blood. This TCR was recovered from a human donor in a cohort sampled during active COVID-19. This CDR3 reads CASSLDWGSGEQYF. The CDR3 nucleotides are TGCGCCAGCAGCTTGGATTGGGGTTCGGGGGAGCAGTACTTC.